The entry below gives a single T cell receptor (beta chain) sequence along with its context. The antigen remains unidentified. The source of the sample is a study of T cells after yellow fever vaccination. Broader study findings: Some clonotypes, a small share, were shared between CD4 and CD8 compartments.

The V end was cut by 4 bases, the J end by 8 bases, with 14 bases between. This CDR3 is built from 13 residues. The germline CDR1 and CDR2 sequences are MGHRA and YSYEKL. A process of 5'RACE template switching, which added a universal primer site and UMIs, was used to make TCR cDNA. Each CDR3 protein is one row after TCRdb ran MiXCR on the 5' RACE reads. The data show 100,000 to 150,000 distinct CDR3 sequences, nearly 15% seen once. The J gene is TRBJ1-1, the V gene TRBV4-1; D possibly corresponds to TRBD1 (6 bases). The sequenced sample was CD8+ T cells sorted from PBMCs, obtained 5 days after the yellow fever booster vaccination. The TCR sequence derives from a man aged 18 to 29 who received the YFV17D yellow fever vaccine. CDR3: CASSPAPGAEAFF. Here the CDR3 DNA reads TGCGCCAGCAGCCCCGCCCCGGGGGCAGAAGCTTTCTTT.